Following are 13 T cell receptor beta chains from one sample sequenced in a study of CD8 T cells in Susac syndrome. Reverse transcription of roughly 0.5 to 1 ug RNA used random hexamers. MiXCR, run by TCRdb on the immunoSEQ multiplex PCR reads, gives a single entry per CDR3 protein. The sample lists fewer than 350,000 distinct CDR3 sequences; over 75% were seen once. Input material: CD8+ T cells from PBMCs. The origin of the receptors is a human donor with multiple sclerosis.

This chain joins TRBV28 and TRBJ2-1, with TRBD1 matching over 11 bases. Germline CDR1 MDHEN, CDR2 SYDVKM. The CDR3 is 16 residues long. J was trimmed by 4 bases and V by 6 bases; bases with no gene match: 8. The CDR3 is CASRDNRDRGYNEQFF. CDR3 in DNA: TGTGCCAGCAGAGATAATCGGGACAGGGGGTACAATGAGCAGTTCTTC.

The gene calls are TRBV15 and TRBJ2-7; 7 bases line up with TRBD1. Germline V lookup: CDR1 LNHNV, CDR2 YYDKDF (reference sequence). The CDR3 spans 13 residues. Trimming at V came to 6 bases and at J to 3 bases, leaving 5 bases not matched to a gene. The CDR3 here is CATRRQGVYEQYF. CDR3 coding DNA: TGTGCCACCAGGAGGCAGGGGGTCTACGAGCAGTACTTC.

This CDR3 is CASSPWGGEQFF. CDR3 nucleotides: TGTGCCAGCAGCCCCTGGGGAGGGGAGCAGTTCTTC. The gene calls are TRBV14 and TRBJ2-1; TRBD2 matches 7 bases. V shed 4 bases and J 10 bases; nucleotides not matched to a gene: 4. This CDR3 has 12 residues. The germline gives CDR1 SGHDN, CDR2 FVKESK.

V is TRBV29-1 and J is TRBJ2-1; TRBD1 matches at 9 bases. With 7 bases clipped from V and 7 bases from J, the junction kept 8 bases outside the gene matches. CDR3 length: 13 amino acids. Germline CDR1 reads SQVTM; CDR2 reads ANQGSEA. CDR3 sequence reads: CSGDRVGLNEQFF. CDR3 sequence (DNA): TGCAGCGGGGACAGGGTAGGTTTGAATGAGCAGTTCTTC.

V usage is TRBV12-3 or TRBV12-4 and J usage is TRBJ2-3; 9 nucleotides match TRBD1. This CDR3 comprises 17 residues. J gave up 1 base and V 5 bases, and 10 bases lay outside the gene matches. CDR3 coding DNA: TGTGCCAGCAGTCTCGCCGGACAGGGGATGGGCACAGATACGCAGTATTTT. Its translation is CASSLAGQGMGTDTQYF.

J is TRBJ2-5 and V is TRBV7-2; 9 nucleotides agree with TRBD2. Looked up from germline, CDR1 is SGHTA and CDR2 is FQGNSA. The CDR3 length is 19 residues. With 1 base clipped from V and 1 base from J, the junction kept 13 bases outside the gene matches. The CDR3 here is CASSLGPLAGGMPQETQYF. As DNA, the CDR3 is TGTGCCAGCAGCTTAGGCCCCTTGGCGGGAGGGATGCCCCAAGAGACCCAGTACTTC.

The chain has TRBV2 and TRBJ1-6; a weak D match, TRBD1 (5 bases). V lost 0 bases to trimming and J lost 2 bases, with 8 bases between them. Germline V gene sequence: CDR1 SNHLY, CDR2 FYNNEI. This CDR3 has 16 amino acids. The CDR3: CASSEAGTAYNSPLHF. CDR3 DNA: TGTGCCAGCAGTGAAGCAGGGACGGCCTATAATTCACCCCTCCACTTT.

The chain uses TRBV11-2 and TRBJ2-7, with TRBD2 matching 13 bases. V shed 3 bases, J shed 5 bases, and the junction held 22 bases outside the gene matches. The V gene's germline CDR1 is SGHAT and CDR2 FQNNGV. This CDR3 is built from 21 residues. This CDR3 reads CASSLVETGTGLAGVSDEQYF. As DNA, the CDR3 is TGTGCCAGCAGCTTGGTCGAAACCGGGACAGGACTAGCGGGAGTCTCGGACGAGCAGTACTTC.

The chain joins TRBV12-3 or TRBV12-4 to TRBJ2-3; no clear D gene. The CDR3 is 17 amino acids. Trimming removed 2 bases from V and 0 bases from J, with 15 bases in between. The CDR3 DNA is TGTGCCAGCAGTTTATTTTTAGTCGAGCCTAGCACAGATACGCAGTATTTT. Its protein is CASSLFLVEPSTDTQYF.

The chain links TRBV7-6 to TRBJ2-3, with 10 bases fitting TRBD1. Germline CDR1 and CDR2: SGHVS and FNYEAQ. The V and J ends lost 4 bases and 1 base, in that order; junction bases with no gene match: 5. This CDR3 spans 16 amino acids. CDR3 bases: TGTGCCAGCAGCTCGAAGACAGGGGGCGGCACAGATACGCAGTATTTT. This encodes CASSSKTGGGTDTQYF.

This chain connects TRBV27 to TRBJ2-1, with 12 bases that match TRBD2. This CDR3 region has 18 residues. With 0 bases clipped from V and 7 bases from J, the junction kept 10 bases outside the gene matches. Germline CDR1 and CDR2: MNHEY and SMNVEV (reference sequence). CDR3 sequence: CASSLSRPGLAGRNEQFF. CDR3 DNA sequence: TGTGCCAGCAGTTTATCCCGCCCGGGACTAGCGGGCCGAAATGAGCAGTTCTTC.

The chain joins TRBV27 to TRBJ2-7; weak D call: TRBD1 (5 bases). Germline V CDR1 and CDR2: MNHEY, SMNVEV (reference sequence). Trimming stripped 0 bases from V and 3 bases from J, with 9 bases between. This CDR3 comprises 14 residues. The CDR3 protein is CASSLSPGIYEQYF. CDR3 nucleotides: TGTGCCAGCAGTTTATCGCCAGGGATCTACGAGCAGTACTTC.

Here the CDR3 DNA reads TGTGCCAGCAGTGAATTGGGGACAGGGTCTTTCACCGGGGAGCTGTTTTTT. It yields the protein CASSELGTGSFTGELFF. The chain recombines TRBV6-1 with TRBJ2-2; 9 positions agree with TRBD1. The CDR3 is 17 amino acids. J gave up 4 bases and V 2 bases, and 8 bases lay outside the gene matches. Per germline, CDR1 MNHNS and CDR2 SASEGT.